The following is a T cell receptor (beta chain) sequence with its context. This sample was taken from a study of blood T cell repertoires in COVID-19. Study background: Samples of COVID-19 (acute and convalescent) were obtained from the United States, Italy and Spain.

CDR1 is SNHLY, CDR2 FYNNEI, per germline. The CDR3 loop spans 14 amino acids. V gave up 8 bases and J gave up 4 bases; unmatched junction bases: 9. In the source study's methods: Reference gene primer amplification gave nucleated cell count estimates. Clones were read by immunoSEQ multiplex PCR, and TCRdb kept only the in-frame ones, dropping some. That table gives V, J and clone size, and the DNA gave D and trimming. The sample lists fewer than 400,000 clones, about nine tenths seen once, with 1.5% to 2% in the top ten. The chain couples TRBV2 to TRBJ2-3; 7 bases agree with TRBD2. The TCR was taken from a woman between 25 and 40 years old with COVID-19, enrolled during active disease. Sequenced material: peripheral blood. The CDR3 DNA sequence: TGTGCCAGCTCGACTAGCTTATCAGCAGATACGCAGTATTTT. Its translation: CASSTSLSADTQYF.